The following is a TCR beta chain sequence with its context. Its antigen is not known. Via MiXCR, TCRdb re-called the 5' RACE reads, giving one row per CDR3 protein. The table includes approximately 45,000 distinct CDR3 sequences, 6.1% detected once. This sample stems from a study of early T cells in non-severe SARS-CoV-2 infection. Regarding the study as a whole: Matching with VDJdb favored anti-spike CD8 responses (missing private and CD4 specificities).

Germline V CDR1 and CDR2: SGHAT, FQNNGV. V was cut by 2 bases and J by 4 bases, with 9 bases left in between. The CDR3 is made up of 14 amino acids. V and J are TRBV11-2 and TRBJ2-1; D unresolved. The TCR originated in an adult who was a healthcare worker with PCR-confirmed SARS-CoV-2 infection or an uninfected control (not recorded which). Sample: whole blood. CDR3 amino acids: CASSLRKPYNEQFF. CDR3 in DNA: TGTGCCAGCAGCTTACGGAAACCTTACAATGAGCAGTTCTTC.